A selection of T cell receptor beta chains follows, all from one sample in a study of beta chain features in type 1 diabetes. Sequenced by immunoSEQ multiplex PCR; TCRdb stores in-frame clones only, minus some. The sample lists some 360,000 clones; about 10% were seen once. Sequencing was carried out using central memory CD4+ T cells from blood. Every receptor here comes from a young man with type 1 diabetes. The conserved cysteine and the conserved F or W are not part of the CDR3 here. A D gene is named only where the DNA matches it firmly.

d_call,v_call,j_call,cdr3_length,cdr3_aa
-,TRBV28,-,12,ATTWVDSGYEQY
TRBD2,TRBV27,TRBJ2-7,13,ASSALAAEAHEQY
-,TRBV9,TRBJ2-2,14,ASSGPGERNTGELF
-,TRBV13,TRBJ2-2,9,ASSLRGELF
-,TRBV6-1,TRBJ2-3,11,ASRTESTDTQY
TRBD1,TRBV29-1,TRBJ2-2,14,SVAPQGAMNTGELF
-,TRBV11-3,TRBJ2-7,12,ASSLDLRTDEQY
TRBD1,TRBV11-2,TRBJ2-5,14,ASSDGTDPRIETQY
-,TRBV9,TRBJ2-2,12,ASSVAGFTGELF
-,TRBV5-6,TRBJ2-1,10,ASSLDRVREF
-,TRBV6-1,TRBJ2-5,10,ASRTGRETQY
-,TRBV7-2,TRBJ2-3,10,ASRGTPDTQY
TRBD1,TRBV28,TRBJ1-2,10,ASGGTERGYT
TRBD1,TRBV11-1,TRBJ2-5,12,ASNHGQGGETQY
TRBD1,TRBV5-1,TRBJ2-7,12,ASRTGTVSYEQY
TRBD2,TRBV29-1,TRBJ2-3,11,SASGRVTDTQY
TRBD1,TRBV9,TRBJ2-1,13,ASSVAWAGGSEQF
TRBD1,TRBV7-2,TRBJ1-1,11,ASRRQGDTEAF
TRBD1,TRBV5-4,TRBJ2-7,12,ASSLEGQGRVQY
-,TRBV21-1,TRBJ2-7,12,ASSPPGHPGEQY
-,TRBV4-3,TRBJ1-2,14,ASSQGGGAINYGYT
-,TRBV5-8,TRBJ2-2,11,ASSLRVTGELF
-,TRBV7-9,TRBJ1-1,12,ASFGGGVNTEAF
TRBD1,TRBV28,TRBJ1-5,12,ASSQTGFEQPQH